A selection of T cell receptor beta chains follows, all from one sample in a study of blood T cell repertoires in COVID-19. Profiled with immunoSEQ multiplex PCR; TCRdb holds only in-frame clones, not every one. Altogether under 95,000 clones are present, 88% being singletons, with the ten largest covering over 35%. Sequenced sample: peripheral blood. Receptor source: a human donor in a cohort sampled during active COVID-19. Each CDR3 is given with its conserved first and last residue. Fields, in order: V gene, clone size, J gene, D gene, CDR3 DNA, CDR3 protein. D genes are given only for firm matches. Clone size is not always given. Where it is, it says once, few, many or a class for expanded clones.

TRBV6-1	-	TRBJ1-3	-	TGTGCCAGCAGTGAATTAGGGGCCGGAAACACCATATATTTT	CASSELGAGNTIYF
TRBV14	-	TRBJ2-1	-	TGTGCCAGCAGCCAATGGGTGGGGAGCAATGAGCAGTTCTTC	CASSQWVGSNEQFF
TRBV9	few	TRBJ2-1	TRBD2	TGTGCCAGCAGCGTGGCTACTAGCGGGGGATTTACTGAGCAGTTCTTC	CASSVATSGGFTEQFF
TRBV5-1	-	TRBJ2-1	-	TGCGCCAGCTTCCCTTCAGGTGCTTTGAGAGGGGAGCAGTTCTTC	CASFPSGALRGEQFF
TRBV27	-	TRBJ2-1	-	TGTGCCAGCAGCGTCAGGGATGAGCAGTTCTTC	CASSVRDEQFF
TRBV19	-	TRBJ2-3	TRBD2	TGTGCCAGTAGTATCACTAGCGGGCCAGATACGCAGTATTTT	CASSITSGPDTQYF
TRBV6-2/TRBV6-3	-	TRBJ1-3	-	TGTGCCAGCAGCCGGGACTTTCGCGGTAGGGACACCATATATTTT	CASSRDFRGRDTIYF
TRBV18	-	TRBJ2-7	TRBD1	TGTGCCAGCTCACACCCGGGACAGGGAATCTACGAGCAGTACTTC	CASSHPGQGIYEQYF
TRBV9	-	TRBJ2-5	-	TGTGCCAGCAGCGGGACATTACAAGAGACCCAGTACTTC	CASSGTLQETQYF
TRBV12-3/TRBV12-4	-	TRBJ1-5	-	TGTGCCAGCAACATAAACCCCTATCAGCCCCAGCATTTT	CASNINPYQPQHF
TRBV11-3	-	TRBJ2-3	TRBD1	TGTGCCAGCAGCTTAATCAGGGGGGATACGCAGTATTTT	CASSLIRGDTQYF
TRBV2	few	TRBJ2-3	-	TGTGCCAGCAGTGCCCTGACAGCCACAGATACGCAGTATTTT	CASSALTATDTQYF
TRBV19	-	TRBJ2-1	TRBD1	TGTGCCAGTAGTACAAGGACAGGCCTCGGGGACAATGAGCAGTTCTTC	CASSTRTGLGDNEQFF
TRBV23-1	-	TRBJ1-5	TRBD1	TGCGCCAGCAGTCAATTCCCGGGACAGGGGACCCACAATAGCAATCAGCCCCAGCATTTT	CASSQFPGQGTHNSNQPQHF
TRBV30	-	TRBJ1-2	-	TGTGCCTGGAGTTGGGGGGGCGCAGGAAATGGCTACACCTTC	CAWSWGGAGNGYTF
TRBV21-1	-	TRBJ2-7	-	TGTGCCATCAAAAGGGGGAACTCCTACGAGCAGTACTTC	CAIKRGNSYEQYF
TRBV24-1	-	TRBJ1-2	TRBD1	TGTGCCACCAGTGAGGGTGGACAGGGGCGAGTAAGTTACACCTTC	CATSEGGQGRVSYTF
TRBV27	-	TRBJ1-5	-	TGTGCCAGCAGTGAGTTTGGTGGCGAGGGCAATCAGCCCCAGCATTTT	CASSEFGGEGNQPQHF
TRBV24-1	-	TRBJ2-1	TRBD2	TGTGCCACCAGTGGGAGGCGACTAGCGGGCTACAATGAGCAGTTCTTC	CATSGRRLAGYNEQFF
TRBV19	-	TRBJ1-1	-	TGTGCCAGTAGTTTGGCGGAGAACACTGAAGCTTTCTTT	CASSLAENTEAFF
TRBV7-3	-	TRBJ1-1	-	TGTGCCAGCAGCCCCGGGGGGAATAGGAACACTGAAGCTTTCTTT	CASSPGGNRNTEAFF
TRBV6-2/TRBV6-3	-	TRBJ1-2	-	TGTGCCAGCAGTTTGAGGGTTGACTATGGCTACACCTTC	CASSLRVDYGYTF
TRBV4-3	-	TRBJ2-1	-	TGCGCCAGCAGCCAAGTAGGGGCCCCCAATGAGCAGTTCTTC	CASSQVGAPNEQFF
TRBV11-1	-	TRBJ1-4	-	TGTGCCAGCAGCTTAGGGCATGGTGGTGAAAAACTGTTTTTT	CASSLGHGGEKLFF
TRBV25-1	few	TRBJ1-1	-	TGTGCCAGCAGCCTAGGGGTAGGGAACACTGAAGCTTTCTTT	CASSLGVGNTEAFF
TRBV2	once	TRBJ1-1	-	TGTGCCAGCAACGAGATTATTTGGGCTTTCTTT	CASNEIIWAFF
TRBV2	-	TRBJ1-2	TRBD1	TGTGCCAGCAGTGTTGGGGGACAGGTTAACTATGGCTACACCTTC	CASSVGGQVNYGYTF
TRBV7-6	few	TRBJ1-1	-	TGTGCCAGCAGCTTAGCTGGCGGGAACACTGAAGCTTTCTTT	CASSLAGGNTEAFF
TRBV7-2	-	TRBJ2-1	-	TGTGCCAGCAGCTCACCAGGCAATGAGCAGTTCTTC	CASSSPGNEQFF
TRBV19	-	TRBJ2-3	-	TGTGCCAGTAGTATGAACGAAGTAGTGCAGTATTTT	CASSMNEVVQYF
TRBV20-1	-	TRBJ1-2	-	TGCAGTGCTAGAGGCGTCTATGGCTACACCTTC	CSARGVYGYTF
TRBV9	-	TRBJ2-1	TRBD1	TGTGCCAGCAGCGTAGGTGTTGGGACAGGGGAGAATGAGCAGTTCTTC	CASSVGVGTGENEQFF
TRBV18	-	TRBJ1-6	TRBD1	TGTGCCAGCTCACGCGGGGGACAGGCAGATTCACCCCTCCACTTT	CASSRGGQADSPLHF
TRBV7-2	-	TRBJ1-5	-	TGTGCCAGCAGCTTGGGCCAGACCCGCAATCAGCCCCAGCATTTT	CASSLGQTRNQPQHF
TRBV6-5	-	TRBJ2-7	TRBD1	TGTGCCAGCAGAACCGGGACAGGGGCCTACGAGCAGTACTTC	CASRTGTGAYEQYF
TRBV7-2	-	TRBJ2-2	TRBD2	TGTGCCAGCAGCTTAGCCCCTAGCGGGAACACCGGGGAGCTGTTTTTT	CASSLAPSGNTGELFF
TRBV18	-	TRBJ1-3	-	TGTGCCAGCTCATTTGTACAGGATGTCTCTGGAAACACCATATATTTT	CASSFVQDVSGNTIYF
TRBV27	-	TRBJ1-2	-	TGTGCCAGCAGAGAGACAGGTGTGAATGGCTACACCTTC	CASRETGVNGYTF
TRBV9	-	TRBJ1-4	-	TGTGCCAGCAGCGTAGCCCCGATCCAGGGGTCTAATGAAAAACTGTTTTTT	CASSVAPIQGSNEKLFF
TRBV2	-	TRBJ2-2	-	TGTGCCAGCAAATCAAGCGGCAACACCGGGGAGCTGTTTTTT	CASKSSGNTGELFF
TRBV19	-	TRBJ2-5	-	TGTGCCAGTAGTATGGAGGGACCCCAAGAGACCCAGTACTTC	CASSMEGPQETQYF
TRBV7-2	-	TRBJ1-2	-	TGTGCCAGCAGCTTCAGCTGGGAGACCTATGGCTACACCTTC	CASSFSWETYGYTF
TRBV3-1/TRBV3-2	-	TRBJ1-1	-	TGTGCCAGCAGCCACGGTGTTGCTGAAGCTTTCTTT	CASSHGVAEAFF
TRBV19	-	TRBJ1-4	TRBD1	TGTGCCAGTAGTACAGGGACAGGGGCCTTGGGTGAAAAACTGTTTTTT	CASSTGTGALGEKLFF
TRBV18	-	TRBJ1-3	TRBD1	TGTGCCAGCGAGGGACAGGCTGGAAACACCATATATTTT	CASEGQAGNTIYF
TRBV20-1	-	TRBJ2-1	-	TGCAGTGCTGTCGGACTTCATGAGCAGTTCTTC	CSAVGLHEQFF
TRBV29-1	-	TRBJ2-1	-	TGCAGCGTTGAAGATCCCAGGATGCGTTACAATGAGCAGTTCTTC	CSVEDPRMRYNEQFF
TRBV7-3	-	TRBJ2-5	TRBD2	TGTGCCAGCAGCTTAACCAGAGTGGGGGGGGAGACCCAGTACTTC	CASSLTRVGGETQYF
TRBV6-2/TRBV6-3	-	TRBJ2-3	-	TGTGCCAGCAGTTTCCCCGGGAGCACAGATACGCAGTATTTT	CASSFPGSTDTQYF
TRBV5-1	-	TRBJ2-1	TRBD1	TGCGCCAGCAGCGAAGGGACAGAGATAAATGAGCAGTTCTTC	CASSEGTEINEQFF
TRBV4-3	-	TRBJ2-7	TRBD1	TGCGCCAGCAGCCAAGACACCGGGACAGGGAGTTACGAGCAGTACTTC	CASSQDTGTGSYEQYF
TRBV15	-	TRBJ2-5	TRBD1	TGTGCCACCAGCGGGCGGACAGGGGTCGAGGAGACCCAGTACTTC	CATSGRTGVEETQYF
TRBV7-2	-	TRBJ1-6	TRBD1	TGTGCCAGCAGCTTAGGGGGACAGGGATATAATTCACCCCTCCACTTT	CASSLGGQGYNSPLHF
TRBV28	-	TRBJ1-2	-	TGTGCCAGCAGTTTGAGTGGTCTGGGGGCGCATGGCTACACCTTC	CASSLSGLGAHGYTF
TRBV18	-	TRBJ2-1	TRBD2	TGTGCCAGCTCACCACCAACGGGAGGGGGTAGGGATGAGCAGTTCTTC	CASSPPTGGGRDEQFF